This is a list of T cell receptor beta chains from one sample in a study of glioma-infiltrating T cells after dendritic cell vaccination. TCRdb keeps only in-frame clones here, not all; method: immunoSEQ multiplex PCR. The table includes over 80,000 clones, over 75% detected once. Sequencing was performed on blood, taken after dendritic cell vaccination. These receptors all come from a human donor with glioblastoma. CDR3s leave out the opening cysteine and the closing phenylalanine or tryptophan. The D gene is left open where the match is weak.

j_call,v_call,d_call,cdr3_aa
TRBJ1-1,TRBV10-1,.,ASSRGMNTEAF
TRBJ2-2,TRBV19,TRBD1,ASSRDRDTGELF
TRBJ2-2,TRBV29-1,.,SVEGQGTGELF
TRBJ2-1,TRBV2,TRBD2,ASRPSGGAWNEQF
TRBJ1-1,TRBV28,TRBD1,ASSLPTGEREAF
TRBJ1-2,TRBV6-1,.,ASQVVEEHYGYT
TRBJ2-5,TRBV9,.,ASSVGRGGLQETQY
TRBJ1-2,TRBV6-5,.,ASSYIGREAGYT
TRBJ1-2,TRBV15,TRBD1,ATSRDTGQGINYGYT
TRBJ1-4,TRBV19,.,ASSTQGLSEKLF
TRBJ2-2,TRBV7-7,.,ASSFQGGTGELF
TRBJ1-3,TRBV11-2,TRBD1,ASSVQGASGNTIY
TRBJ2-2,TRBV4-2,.,ASSQESPRGANTGELF
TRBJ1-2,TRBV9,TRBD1,ASSVATGGVGYT
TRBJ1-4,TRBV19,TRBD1,ASAPYRQGVFEKLF
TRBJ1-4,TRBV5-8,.,ASSPGHKATNEKLF
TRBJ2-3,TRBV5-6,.,ASSPGTGTDTQY
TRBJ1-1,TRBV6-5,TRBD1,ASRRDRATEAF
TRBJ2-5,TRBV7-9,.,ASSFQGNQETQY
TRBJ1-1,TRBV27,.,ASSSLQVRWDEAF
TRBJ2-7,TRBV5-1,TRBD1,ASSWGQGGSYEQY
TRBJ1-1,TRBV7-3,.,ASLLGPNTEAF
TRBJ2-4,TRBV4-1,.,ASSQDSGRGKNIQY
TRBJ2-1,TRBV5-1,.,ASSLGGSGYNEQF
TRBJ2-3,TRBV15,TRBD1,ATSRAMGRGSTDTQY
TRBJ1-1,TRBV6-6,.,ASRRMNTEAF
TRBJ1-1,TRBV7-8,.,ASTKLGMNTEAF
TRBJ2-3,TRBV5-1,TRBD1,ASSLPGQGDTQY
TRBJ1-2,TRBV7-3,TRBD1,ASSLYSTQGGYGYT
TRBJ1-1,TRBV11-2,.,ASSSTSGPEAF
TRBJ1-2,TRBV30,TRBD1,AWSMNRGQDGYT
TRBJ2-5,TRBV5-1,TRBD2,ASSKTSGGPETQY
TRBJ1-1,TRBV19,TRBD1,ASSIRGRDTEAF
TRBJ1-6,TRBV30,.,AWSAGINSPLH
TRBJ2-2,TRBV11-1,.,ASSAGQLSNTGELF
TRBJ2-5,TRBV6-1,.,ASSELWGVRETQY
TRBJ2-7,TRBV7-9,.,ASSFLGVGYEQY
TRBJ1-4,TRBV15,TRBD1,ATSRWGQTNEKLF
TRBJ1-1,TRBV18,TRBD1,ASSPGTGALNTEAF
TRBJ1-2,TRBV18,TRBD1,ASSPWGQGVYGYT
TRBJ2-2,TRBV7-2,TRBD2,ASTLVAGGNTGELF
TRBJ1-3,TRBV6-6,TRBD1,ASSNRGAGNTIY
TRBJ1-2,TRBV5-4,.,ASSPAGGLRGHGYT
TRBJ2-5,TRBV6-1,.,ASGSSSGETQY
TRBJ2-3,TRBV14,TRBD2,ASSEGLAGVGSTDTQY
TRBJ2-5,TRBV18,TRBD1,ASSPPRTGVQETQY
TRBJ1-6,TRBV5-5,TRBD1,ASSFTGTGNSPLH
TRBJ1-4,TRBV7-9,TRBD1,ASNPPGTGDEKLF
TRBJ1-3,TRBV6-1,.,ASSEGHPSGNTIY
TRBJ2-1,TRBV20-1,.,SPGQGNEQF
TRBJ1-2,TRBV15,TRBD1,ATSSRDREIGYT
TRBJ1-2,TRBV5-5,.,ASSLGDSYGYT
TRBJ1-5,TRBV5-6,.,ASSLAGIGQPQH